This T cell receptor (beta chain) was recorded in a study of T cell repertoires in cytomegalovirus infection. The overall study: Alongside well-studied HLA-B-restricted CMV epitopes, recently identified HLA-C-restricted CMV epitopes were also used. Public TCR beta signatures indicated both CMV infection and matching HLA type. Study conclusions and caveats: CMV-specific TCR beta clonotypes restricted by HLA-C were the ones dominating the ex vivo response.

TCRdb fed the reads into MiXCR, producing one record per CDR3 protein. In the table there are 700,000 to 850,000 distinct CDR3 sequences, over 25% of which are singletons. The CDR3 spans 16 residues. In germline, CDR1 is SGHTA, CDR2 FQGTGA. Trimming pared 5 bases from V and 2 bases from J, leaving 17 bases between. On this clonotype itself: Its specificity is not known.

The sample was cultured CD8+ T cells from PBMCs, taken from culture after CMV antigen stimulation. The genes are TRBV7-3 and TRBJ2-3; D remains ambiguous. This clonotype was sampled from a human donor in good health (CMV status not recorded). Some clones in this sample may be carry-over from other donors' samples. The CDR3 spells CASSPPRVGFTDTQYF. The CDR3 DNA sequence: TGTGCCAGCAGCCCCCCTCGAGTTGGGTTCACAGATACGCAGTATTTT.